Below are 10 T cell receptor beta chains sequenced from a single sample in a study of T-cell memory formation after mild COVID-19. One entry per CDR3 protein results from TCRdb running MiXCR on the 5' RACE reads. Among hundreds of thousands of distinct CDR3 sequences listed, more than 15% were seen once. Sequencing was performed on PBMCs or a T cell subset sorted from them (not recorded which). Receptor source: a man aged 18 to 29 who had mild COVID-19 (a few samples of this study predate the infection). Cell type and time point are not known.

The chain carries TRBV5-1 and TRBJ1-1; D uncertain. Germline loops: CDR1 SGHRS, CDR2 YFSETQ. The ends were cut back, 4 bases at V and 2 bases at J, with 24 bases in the middle. This CDR3 is built from 18 residues. The CDR3 bases are TGCGCCAGCAGCCCATCTCGGGTCGGGGATATCAGAAACACTGAAGCTTTCTTT. The encoded protein is CASSPSRVGDIRNTEAFF.

This chain joins TRBV12-5 and TRBJ2-7, with a weak D call TRBD2 (6 bases). The V and J ends lost 3 bases and 1 base respectively, with 22 bases between them. CDR1 is LGHNT and CDR2 is FRNRAP in the germline V gene. The length of the CDR3 is 18 residues. CDR3 sequence: CASGFLAQPGLESYEQYF. The CDR3 DNA reads TGTGCTAGTGGTTTTCTCGCCCAACCGGGACTGGAGTCCTACGAGCAGTACTTC.

The gene calls are TRBV4-1 and TRBJ2-1; no reliable D call. Trimming stripped 1 base from V and 4 bases from J, with 11 bases between. From germline, CDR1 is MGHRA and CDR2 YSYEKL. The CDR3 totals 15 residues. For the CDR3, the DNA is TGCGCCAGCAGCCAAGGCGTGACCGATTACAATGAGCAGTTCTTC. This gives the protein CASSQGVTDYNEQFF.

This rearrangement joins TRBV6-5 to TRBJ1-2; 7 positions match TRBD1. The junction had 7 bases not matched to a gene; V was cut back by 5 bases and J by 7 bases. The CDR3 runs 13 residues. Looked up from germline, CDR1 is MNHEY and CDR2 is SVGAGI. The CDR3 reads CASSIQGWFGYTF. The CDR3, as DNA: TGTGCCAGCAGTATACAGGGGTGGTTTGGCTACACCTTC.

This clonotype was seen more than once but under ten times. With a much larger clone just one base away, this may be a read error. This rearrangement joins TRBV28 to TRBJ2-1, with 9 bases matching TRBD2. The V gene's germline CDR1 is MDHEN and CDR2 SYDVKM. V lost 5 bases, J lost 5 bases, and 1 base stayed unmatched. This CDR3 has 13 amino acids. In DNA, the CDR3 is TGTGCCAGCAGTCGGACTAGCGACAATGAGCAGTTCTTC. This translates into CASSRTSDNEQFF.

This clonotype was seen more than once but under ten times. This chain uses TRBV12-3 or TRBV12-4 with TRBJ2-3; 11 nucleotides align to TRBD2. CDR3 size: 14 residues. Trimming at V came to 6 bases and at J to 6 bases, leaving 5 bases not matched to a gene. The CDR3 region has the DNA TGTGCCAGCAGGACTAGCGGGGCCTGGGATACGCAGTATTTT. It codes for CASRTSGAWDTQYF.

The rearrangement links TRBV7-9 to TRBJ2-1; 8 bases map to TRBD1. Germline CDR1 is SEHNR and CDR2 is FQNEAQ (reference sequence). The CDR3 consists of 17 residues. The junction had 14 bases not matched to a gene; V was cut back by 4 bases and J by 6 bases. The CDR3 protein is CASSSRATGVKGNEQFF. For the CDR3, the DNA is TGTGCCAGCAGCTCCCGCGCGACAGGGGTTAAGGGCAATGAGCAGTTCTTC.

This clonotype has more than one count but fewer than ten. The CDR3 is CASSDSSSGGTWDTQYF. CDR3 in DNA: TGTGCCAGCAGTGACTCCTCTAGCGGGGGAACGTGGGATACGCAGTATTTT. The V gene is TRBV6-4, the J gene TRBJ2-3; 10 bases are a match to TRBD2. Germline assignment: CDR1 MRHNA and CDR2 SNTAGT. Germline trimming cut 0 bases from V and 6 bases from J; bases unmatched to any gene: 9. The CDR3 sequence is 17 residues long.

This clonotype was counted at least ten times. The genes are TRBV7-2 and TRBJ2-1; 7 positions match TRBD2. V shed 2 bases, J shed 7 bases, and the junction held 8 bases outside the gene matches. The CDR3 is 15 residues long. In germline, CDR1 is SGHTA, CDR2 FQGNSA. CDR3 protein: CASSLFAGVGNEQFF. In DNA, the CDR3 is TGTGCCAGCAGCTTATTTGCGGGGGTCGGTAATGAGCAGTTCTTC.

This chain connects TRBV18 to TRBJ2-2; D tentatively reads TRBD1 or TRBD2 (5 bases each). Germline values: CDR1 KGHSH, CDR2 LQKENI. V lost 2 bases and J lost 6, with 28 bases in between. This CDR3 comprises 20 residues. CDR3: CASSPNSQAVALGAAGELFF. The CDR3 DNA follows: TGTGCCAGCTCACCAAACTCCCAAGCGGTGGCGCTTGGGGCGGCCGGGGAGCTGTTTTTT.